Below are 26 T cell receptor beta chains sequenced from a single sample in a study of blood T cell repertoires in COVID-19. Clones were sequenced by immunoSEQ multiplex PCR, and TCRdb holds only the in-frame ones, with some missing. The sample lists approximately 220,000 clones, around 82% seen once, with nearly 5% in the top ten. Sequencing was done on a sample of PBMCs or T cells enriched from blood (not recorded which). The receptor source for this set is a woman between 50 and 59 years old who had been exposed to COVID-19.

This clone was observed a few times. The chain employs TRBV7-9 and TRBJ2-5, with D tentatively TRBD1 (6 bases). V dropped 3 bases and J dropped 5 bases, with 13 bases sitting between them. Germline V gives CDR1 SEHNR, CDR2 FQNEAQ (reference sequence). The CDR3 covers 14 residues. The CDR3 DNA sequence: TGTGCCAGCAGCTTCCTGGGGGCAGGGGAGACCCAGTACTTC. It encodes CASSFLGAGETQYF.

The V gene is TRBV27, the J gene TRBJ1-5; D is ambiguous. Trimming pared 0 bases from V and 6 bases from J, leaving 12 bases between. Germline assignment: CDR1 MNHEY and CDR2 SMNVEV (reference sequence). The CDR3 loop spans 15 amino acids. CDR3 in DNA: TGTGCCAGCAGTTTATCGGCCGAGCGGTCTCAGCCCCAGCATTTT. This encodes CASSLSAERSQPQHF.

The chain is built from TRBV2 and TRBJ1-4; the match to TRBD1 covers 9 bases. Germline CDR1 is SNHLY and CDR2 is FYNNEI. Losses at the gene ends were 4 bases for V and 6 bases for J; bases not matched to a gene: 12. The CDR3 contains 17 residues. CDR3 amino acids: CASSVPGQGRRDEKLFF. CDR3 sequence (DNA): TGTGCCAGCAGTGTCCCGGGACAGGGACGGAGGGATGAAAAACTGTTTTTT.

This clone appeared a single time. The rearrangement joins TRBV19 to TRBJ2-5; possibly TRBD1 for D (6 bases). The CDR3 extends over 15 amino acids. CDR1 and CDR2 from the germline V gene are LNHDA and SQIVND (reference sequence). Trimming shortened V by 4 bases and J by 3 bases, and 15 bases separated the two germline ends. CDR3 DNA: TGTGCCAGTAGTACCTGGCGCCGGGACAAAGAGACCCAGTACTTC. Translating gives CASSTWRRDKETQYF.

This chain connects TRBV10-3 to TRBJ1-1; D might be TRBD1 (5 bases). Germline CDR1 is ENHRY and CDR2 is SYGVKD. The CDR3 is 17 amino acids. Trimming took 3 bases from V and 1 from J, leaving 18 bases between them. In DNA, the CDR3 is TGTGCCATCAGTGATGAGGACATTTCGGCGAGGAACACTGAAGCTTTCTTT. Its translation is CAISDEDISARNTEAFF.

CDR3 amino acids: CASTPQAGLNEKLFF. The CDR3 coding sequence is TGTGCCAGCACCCCCCAGGCTGGTCTCAATGAAAAACTGTTTTTT. The chain has TRBV7-8 and TRBJ1-4; no definite D call. V lost 7 bases and J lost 5, with 17 bases in between. This CDR3 comprises 15 residues. CDR1 SGHVS and CDR2 FQNEAQ come from the germline V gene.

The chain uses TRBV28 and TRBJ1-6; no clear D gene. The germline V gene encodes CDR1 MDHEN and CDR2 SYDVKM. CDR3 length equals 13 residues. Deletions cut 5 bases from V and 8 bases from J, with 10 bases between. The CDR3 bases are TGTGCCAGCAGTCCCTCCCCCCATTCACCCCTCCACTTT. Translating gives CASSPSPHSPLHF.

The rearrangement links TRBV11-2 to TRBJ2-7, with D perhaps TRBD1 (6 bases). This CDR3 is built from 14 residues. The V end was cut by 0 bases, the J end by 4 bases, with 10 bases between. Germline-derived CDR1 and CDR2 are SGHAT and FQNNGV. The CDR3 coding sequence is TGTGCCAGCAGCTTAGACAGGGGCAGATACGAGCAGTACTTC. The encoded protein is CASSLDRGRYEQYF. Variable domain in full (rest from reference TRBV11-2 and TRBJ2-7): EAGVAQSPRYKIIEKRQSVAFWCNPISGHATLYWYQQILGQGPKLLIQFQNNGVVDDSQLPKDRFSAERLKGVDSTLKIQPAKLEDSAVYLCASSLDRGRYEQYFGPGTRLTVT.

This chain connects TRBV30 to TRBJ1-4; TRBD1 might be the D (5 bases). The V end was cut by 3 bases, the J end by 7 bases, with 15 bases between. The V gene's germline CDR1 is GTSNPN and CDR2 SVGIG (reference sequence). CDR3 size: 14 residues. The CDR3 loop is CAWRDNERGEKLFF. The CDR3 DNA is TGTGCCTGGAGGGACAACGAAAGGGGTGAAAAACTGTTTTTT.

The rearrangement joins TRBV2 to TRBJ1-1; tentative D call: TRBD1 (6 bases). V lost 8 bases and J 11 bases, leaving 18 bases between the germline ends. The CDR3 consists of 12 residues. Germline V gene lookup returns CDR1 SNHLY and CDR2 FYNNEI. CDR3 DNA: TGTGCCAGCGGAGAGGCCGATGGGGGCGCTTTCTTT. Protein: CASGEADGGAFF.

This clone was recorded once. V usage is TRBV24-1 and J usage is TRBJ2-3, with 9 bases lining up with TRBD1. After removal of 5 bases from V and 3 bases from J, the junction contained 8 bases not matched to a gene. This CDR3 comprises 16 residues. The germline V gene has CDR1 KGHDR and CDR2 SFDVKD. CDR3 sequence: CATSAAGTGITDTQYF. The CDR3, as DNA: TGTGCCACCAGTGCAGCCGGGACAGGGATTACAGATACGCAGTATTTT.

The chain employs TRBV5-4 and TRBJ2-7; D might be TRBD2 (6 bases). The germline gives CDR1 SGHNT, CDR2 YYREEE (reference sequence). CDR3 size: 14 residues. V lost 10 bases, J lost 1 base, and 18 bases lay in between. The CDR3 DNA is TGTGCCGGCCGTAGTTGGGGGGATTCCTACGAGCAGTACTTC. It specifies CAGRSWGDSYEQYF.

The chain uses TRBV15 and TRBJ1-2; D is uncertain. The CDR3 contains 14 residues. V was trimmed by 1 base and J by 7 bases, leaving 13 bases between them. Germline-derived CDR1 and CDR2 are LNHNV and YYDKDF (reference sequence). CDR3 region: CATSRGTEVSGYTF. The CDR3 nucleotides read TGTGCCACCAGCAGAGGTACTGAAGTTTCTGGCTACACCTTC.

Here the CDR3 reads CASSHITDTGELFF. The DNA of the CDR3 is TGTGCCAGCAGCCATATTACGGACACCGGGGAGCTGTTTTTT. This chain connects TRBV14 to TRBJ2-2; D is undetermined. From germline, CDR1 is SGHDN and CDR2 FVKESK. The ends were cut back, 3 bases at V and 3 bases at J, with 8 bases in the middle. The CDR3 loop spans 14 amino acids.

The J gene is TRBJ1-1, the V gene TRBV25-1, with D maybe TRBD1 (6 bases). Germline CDR1 and CDR2: MGHDK and SYGVNS. CDR3 length equals 16 residues. Trimming pared 7 bases from V and 0 bases from J, leaving 18 bases between. The DNA of the CDR3 is TGTGCCAGCATTCCCATCAGGGGCCCTATGAACACTGAAGCTTTCTTT. It translates to CASIPIRGPMNTEAFF.

V is TRBV11-2 and J is TRBJ2-1, with D maybe TRBD2 (6 bases). This CDR3 has 15 amino acids. CDR1 and CDR2 from the germline V gene are SGHAT and FQNNGV. Deletions cut 4 bases from V and 4 bases from J, with 14 bases between. The CDR3 sequence: CASSSGQAGYNEQFF. The CDR3 bases are TGTGCCAGCAGCTCTGGCCAGGCGGGATACAATGAGCAGTTCTTC.

The CDR3 DNA follows: TGTGCCAGCACGGCCCAGGGGGCCTACAATGAGCAGTTCTTC. Amino acids: CASTAQGAYNEQFF. The chain carries TRBV6-5 and TRBJ2-1, with 7 bases identical to TRBD1. This CDR3 has 14 residues. The V gene end was trimmed by 7 bases and the J gene end by 2 bases; junction bases not matched to a gene: 5. CDR1 is MNHEY, CDR2 SVGAGI, per germline.

The chain links TRBV7-6 to TRBJ1-4, with unresolved D. Germline V gene sequence: CDR1 SGHVS, CDR2 FNYEAQ. V lost 0 bases and J 5 bases, leaving 10 bases between the germline ends. This CDR3 spans 15 amino acids. The CDR3 nucleotides read TGTGCCAGCAGCTTAGCGGGAGGCCTGAATGAAAAACTGTTTTTT. Translation: CASSLAGGLNEKLFF.

The chain employs TRBV4-3 and TRBJ1-2, with 7 nucleotides matching TRBD1. Germline assignment: CDR1 LGHNA and CDR2 YSLEER. The J segment lost 4 bases and the V segment lost 0 bases, leaving 5 bases of the junction unmatched. The CDR3 has 15 amino acids. The CDR3 loop is CASSQDSGTAYGYTF. The CDR3 DNA follows: TGCGCCAGCAGCCAAGACTCGGGGACAGCCTATGGCTACACCTTC.

The chain couples TRBV30 to TRBJ2-6; TRBD1 agrees at 9 bases. This CDR3 is built from 16 residues. Per the germline V gene, CDR1 is GTSNPN and CDR2 is SVGIG (reference sequence). The V and J ends lost 6 bases and 0 bases, in that order; junction bases with no gene match: 6. CDR3: CACVQGASSGANVLTF. The CDR3 bases are TGTGCCTGCGTACAGGGGGCTAGCTCTGGGGCCAACGTCCTGACTTTC.

The chain joins TRBV4-3 to TRBJ1-5; D not certain. Per the germline V gene, CDR1 is LGHNA and CDR2 is YSLEER. Trimming cost V 0 bases and J 6 bases, with 15 bases left between them. The CDR3 has 16 amino acids. CDR3 DNA sequence: TGCGCCAGCAGCCAAGAGCGAACAGTAATGGGTCAGCCCCAGCATTTT. It codes for CASSQERTVMGQPQHF.

The chain carries TRBV7-8 and TRBJ2-7, with a possible D match to TRBD1 (7 bases). The V end lost 0 bases, the J end lost 7 bases, and 16 bases lay between the germline ends. Per germline, CDR1 SGHVS and CDR2 FQNEAQ. The CDR3 has 15 amino acids. This CDR3 is CASSLATEGAREQYF. The CDR3 coding sequence is TGTGCCAGCAGCTTAGCGACGGAGGGGGCGAGGGAGCAGTACTTC.

This chain joins TRBV5-6 and TRBJ1-4; TRBD1 matches at 9 bases. Losses at the gene ends were 4 bases for V and 7 bases for J; bases not matched to a gene: 8. CDR1 is SGHDT and CDR2 is YYEEEE in the germline V gene. The CDR3 totals 15 residues. The CDR3 DNA is TGTGCCAGCAGCGGATTACAGGGGGCGGGTGAAAAACTGTTTTTT. This gives the protein CASSGLQGAGEKLFF.

V is TRBV4-1 and J is TRBJ1-2, with 9 bases lining up with TRBD1. The CDR3 is made up of 14 amino acids. Germline CDR1 reads MGHRA; CDR2 reads YSYEKL. J was trimmed by 8 bases and V by 4 bases; bases with no gene match: 8. The CDR3 here is CASSRTGVLMGYTF. Written as DNA, the CDR3 is TGCGCCAGCAGCCGGACAGGGGTTTTGATGGGCTACACCTTC.

This clone was picked up one time. The chain recombines TRBV6-9 with TRBJ2-7; tentatively, D is TRBD1 (7 bases). This CDR3 has 14 amino acids. With 4 bases removed from V and 6 bases from J, the gap between germline ends came to 16 bases. Per germline, CDR1 MNHGY and CDR2 SVAAGI. CDR3: CASSSWRGRFEQYF. In nucleotides, the CDR3 is TGTGCCAGCAGTTCCTGGAGGGGGCGGTTCGAGCAGTACTTC.

The CDR3 sequence: CASSLVGLEQYF. CDR3 coding DNA: TGTGCCAGCAGTTTAGTAGGACTGGAACAGTACTTC. The chain employs TRBV12-3 or TRBV12-4 and TRBJ2-7, with D perhaps matching TRBD2 (5 bases). Trimming removed 1 base from V and 10 bases from J, with 11 bases in between. The CDR3 runs 12 residues.